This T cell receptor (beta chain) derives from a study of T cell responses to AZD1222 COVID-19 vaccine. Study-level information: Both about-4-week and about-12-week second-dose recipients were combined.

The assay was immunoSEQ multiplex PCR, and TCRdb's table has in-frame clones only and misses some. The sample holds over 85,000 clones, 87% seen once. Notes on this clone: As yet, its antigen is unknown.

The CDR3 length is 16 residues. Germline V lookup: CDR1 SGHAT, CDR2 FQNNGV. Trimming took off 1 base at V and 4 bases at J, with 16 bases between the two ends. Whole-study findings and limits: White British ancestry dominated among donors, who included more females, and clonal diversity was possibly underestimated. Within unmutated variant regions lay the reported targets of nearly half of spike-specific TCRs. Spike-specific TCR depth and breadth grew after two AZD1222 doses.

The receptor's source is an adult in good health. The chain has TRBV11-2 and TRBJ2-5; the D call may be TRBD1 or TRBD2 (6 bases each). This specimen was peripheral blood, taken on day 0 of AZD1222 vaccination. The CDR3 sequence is CASSLAALGGGETQYF. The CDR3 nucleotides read TGTGCCAGCAGCTTAGCTGCCCTCGGAGGGGGAGAGACCCAGTACTTC.